The 9 T cell receptor beta chains given below trace back to one sample, sequenced in a study of control samples from healthy donors and cancer patients. The repertoire was sequenced with immunoSEQ multiplex PCR; TCRdb's copy has only in-frame clones and lacks some. The sample includes 110,000 or so clones, 70% to 85% of them seen just once. The sequenced sample consisted of blood. The source of these receptors is a man younger than 30 in good health.

The chain uses TRBV14 and TRBJ1-1; D is possibly TRBD1 (6 bases). The CDR3 has 15 residues. The V gene's germline CDR1 is SGHDN and CDR2 FVKESK. V was clipped by 4 bases and J by 4 bases, with 16 bases between them. As DNA, the CDR3 is TGTGCCAGCAGCCGGAACAGGGCTTTTGGCACTGAAGCTTTCTTT. It encodes CASSRNRAFGTEAFF.

The chain couples TRBV6-1 to TRBJ1-2; D perhaps matches TRBD1 (5 bases). The CDR3 sequence is 14 residues long. The ends were cut back, 2 bases at V and 8 bases at J, with 15 bases in the middle. The germline gives CDR1 MNHNS, CDR2 SASEGT. This CDR3 reads CASSETGPRGGYTF. CDR3 nucleotide sequence: TGTGCCAGCAGTGAAACGGGACCACGGGGGGGCTACACCTTC.

This chain links TRBV5-6 with TRBJ1-6; 12 bases match TRBD1. V lost 2 bases and J lost 7; bases outside the gene matches: 7. The germline V gene encodes CDR1 SGHDT and CDR2 YYEEEE. This CDR3 is 17 amino acids long. CDR3 sequence (DNA): TGTGCCAGCAGCTTACGGGACAGGGGGCTGGGGAATTCACCCCTCCACTTT. It yields the protein CASSLRDRGLGNSPLHF. Variable domain in full (rest from reference TRBV5-6 and TRBJ1-6): DAGVTQSPTHLIKTRGQQVTLRCSPKSGHDTVSWYQQALGQGPQFIFQYYEEEERQRGNFPDRFSGHQFPNYSSELNVNALLLGDSALYLCASSLRDRGLGNSPLHFGNGTRLTVT.

V usage is TRBV3-1 (or the pseudogene TRBV3-2) and J usage is TRBJ1-1; a possible D gene is TRBD1 (6 bases). This CDR3 region has 15 residues. CDR1 is LGHDT and CDR2 is YNNKEL in the germline V gene (reference sequence). With 3 bases removed from V and 4 bases from J, the gap between germline ends came to 15 bases. CDR3 nucleotides: TGTGCCAGCAGCCAGAGGACAGCGGGGGGCACTGAAGCTTTCTTT. This sequence encodes CASSQRTAGGTEAFF.

CDR3 nucleotides: TGTGCCAGCAGCTTGGGTCACCGAAATGAAAAACTGTTTTTT. This sequence encodes CASSLGHRNEKLFF. The chain links TRBV5-8 to TRBJ1-4; D remains ambiguous. V was cut by 0 bases and J by 5 bases, with 8 bases left in between. Germline lookup yields CDR1 SGHTS and CDR2 YDEGEE. This CDR3 is built from 14 residues.

The chain's CDR3 is CASSETLWRPNTEAFF. CDR3 in DNA: TGTGCCAGCAGTGAAACCTTGTGGCGGCCGAACACTGAAGCTTTCTTT. The V gene is TRBV6-1, the J gene TRBJ1-1; no reliable D call. Trimming removed 2 bases from V and 1 base from J, with 14 bases in between. This CDR3 has 16 residues. Germline CDR1 reads MNHNS; CDR2 reads SASEGT.

Many counts were recorded for this clone. The rearrangement uses TRBV6-5 and TRBJ1-4, with D possibly matching TRBD1 (6 bases). This CDR3 has 12 residues. Germline V gives CDR1 MNHEY, CDR2 SVGAGI. Trimming took 6 bases from V and 7 from J, leaving 9 bases between them. The CDR3 is CASRGQSEKLFF. The DNA for the CDR3 is TGTGCCAGCAGAGGACAGTCTGAAAAACTGTTTTTT.

In this sample, this clone turned up a few times. The chain carries TRBV19 and TRBJ1-6; weak D call: TRBD1 (5 bases). The CDR3 runs to 14 residues. V was clipped by 7 bases and J by 4 bases, with 11 bases between them. Germline V lookup: CDR1 LNHDA, CDR2 SQIVND (reference sequence). CDR3 in DNA: TGTGCCAGTACCCCCGGGGGGTATAATTCACCCCTCCACTTT. Protein product: CASTPGGYNSPLHF.

J is TRBJ1-2 and V is TRBV11-1, with no clear D. The germline V gene encodes CDR1 SGHAT and CDR2 FQDESV (reference sequence). V dropped 0 bases and J dropped 4 bases, with 15 bases sitting between them. The CDR3 is 16 amino acids. The CDR3 reads CASSLAATPGSYGYTF. As DNA, the CDR3 is TGTGCCAGCAGCTTAGCTGCGACGCCTGGGAGCTATGGCTACACCTTC.